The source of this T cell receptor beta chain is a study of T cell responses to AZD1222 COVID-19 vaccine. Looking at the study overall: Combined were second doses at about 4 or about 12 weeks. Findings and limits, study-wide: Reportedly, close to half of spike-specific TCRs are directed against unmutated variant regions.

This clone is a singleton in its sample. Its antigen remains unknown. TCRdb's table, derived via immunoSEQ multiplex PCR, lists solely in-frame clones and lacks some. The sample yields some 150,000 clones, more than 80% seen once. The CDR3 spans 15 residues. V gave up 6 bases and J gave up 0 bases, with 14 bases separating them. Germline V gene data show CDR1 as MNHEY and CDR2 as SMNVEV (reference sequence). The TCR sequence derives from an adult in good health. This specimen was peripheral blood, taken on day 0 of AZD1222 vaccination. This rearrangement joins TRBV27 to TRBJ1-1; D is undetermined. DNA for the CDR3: TGTGCCAGCAGACGGCCCCAGGCTTTGAACACTGAAGCTTTCTTT. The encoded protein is CASRRPQALNTEAFF.